This T cell receptor beta chain was sequenced for a study of shared clonotypes between healthy human individuals. V was pared by 10 bases and J by 3 bases, with 21 bases between. Per the germline V gene, CDR1 is SNHLY and CDR2 is FYNNEI. This CDR3 region has 15 residues. Running of the assay took place at deep level. TCRdb's table, derived via immunoSEQ multiplex PCR, lists solely in-frame clones and lacks some. The sample records some 490,000 clones, over 70% being singletons. This clonotype was sampled from a woman aged 40 to 55 in good health. Some clones in this sample may be carry-over from other donors' samples. Sequencing was carried out using PBMCs. The chain carries TRBV2 and TRBJ1-1; no reliable D call. This chain's CDR3 is CATFRSYPWDTEAFF. The CDR3 DNA is TGTGCCACTTTTCGTAGCTACCCGTGGGACACTGAAGCTTTCTTT.